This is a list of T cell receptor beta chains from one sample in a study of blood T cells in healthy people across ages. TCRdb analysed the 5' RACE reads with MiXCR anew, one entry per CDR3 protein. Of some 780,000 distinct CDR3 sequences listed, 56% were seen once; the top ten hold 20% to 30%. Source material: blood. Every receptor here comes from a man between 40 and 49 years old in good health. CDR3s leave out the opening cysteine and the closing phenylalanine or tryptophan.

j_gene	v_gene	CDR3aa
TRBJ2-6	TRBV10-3	AISESGRADSGANVLT
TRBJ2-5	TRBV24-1	ATSGGLVNYEQY
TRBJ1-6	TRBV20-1	SARAESYNSPLH
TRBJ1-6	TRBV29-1	SVRMRTGDSPLH
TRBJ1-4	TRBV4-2	ASSPRSGHNEKLF
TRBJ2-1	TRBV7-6	ASSLVVPSGNSYNEQF
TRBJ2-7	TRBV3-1	ASFDRVSYEQY
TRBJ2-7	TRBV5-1	ASSPTPLGGVSYEQY
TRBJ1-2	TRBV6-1	ASSEAHGKSYGYT
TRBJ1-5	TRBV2	ASTRQLRNQPQH
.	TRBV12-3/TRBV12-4	ATRTSGRYEQY
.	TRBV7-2	ASSSTGHLGGGEQY
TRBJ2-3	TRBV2	ASDGRGNTQY
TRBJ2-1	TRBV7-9	ASSLAGAGFPDGQF
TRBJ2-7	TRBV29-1	SVLVGVPYEQY
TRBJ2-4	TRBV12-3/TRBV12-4	ASSSYLRDRGYIQY
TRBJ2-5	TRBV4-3	ASSQVMIGNLIGTQY
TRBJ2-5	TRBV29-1	SVDPGQGGETQY
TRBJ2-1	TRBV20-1	SARDGSINEQF
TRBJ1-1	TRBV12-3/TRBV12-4	ASSAQVGRAEAF
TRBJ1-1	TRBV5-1	ASSLNVRRNLMNTEAF
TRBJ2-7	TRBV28	ASSLKLSLAGYSYEQY
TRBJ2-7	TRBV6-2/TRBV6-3	ASRSPGFEQY
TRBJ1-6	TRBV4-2	TSSQDRVRVNNSPLH
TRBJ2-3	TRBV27	ASSLSGRWADTQY
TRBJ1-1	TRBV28	ASSPLPGQKNTEAF
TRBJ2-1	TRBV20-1	SARGHTGFAYNEQF
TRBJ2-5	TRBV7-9	ASSFLPQGREEETQY
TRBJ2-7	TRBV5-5	ASSFRAGDYEQY
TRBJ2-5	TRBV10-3	AISEPAPGQAGETQY
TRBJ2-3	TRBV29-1	SVTGTITDTQY
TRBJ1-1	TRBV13	ASSPGPVVNTEAF
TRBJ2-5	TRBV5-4	ASGGSGSYRETQY
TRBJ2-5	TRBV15	ATSRDHRDVQETQY
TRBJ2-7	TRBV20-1	SASRDRQYEQY
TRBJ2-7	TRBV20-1	SARWQGTRSSYEQY
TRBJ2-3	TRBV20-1	SASIGTSSTDTQY
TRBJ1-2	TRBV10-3	AISSTQGVTKDGYGYT
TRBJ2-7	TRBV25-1	ASSTSGTYEQY
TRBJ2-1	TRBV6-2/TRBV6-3	ASSPGFRDNEQF
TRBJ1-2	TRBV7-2	ASSGPPKGYT
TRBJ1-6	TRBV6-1	ASSRLGTGTEFNSPLH
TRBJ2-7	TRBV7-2	ASTITGTDSYEQY
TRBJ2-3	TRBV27	ASSEAGVSTDTQY
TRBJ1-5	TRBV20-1	SARNPGQSSNQPQH
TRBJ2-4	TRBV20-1	SAEPRRARDKNIQY
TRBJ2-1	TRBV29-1	SGESSYEQF